The T cell receptor beta chain under discussion was sequenced for a study of blood T cell repertoires in COVID-19. Overall study: Collection of acute and convalescent COVID-19 samples took place in the United States, Italy and Spain. From T cells, B-cell-depleted T cells, or PBMCs came the material, which was cDNA or gDNA.

CDR3 size: 16 residues. Trimming removed 3 bases at V and 0 bases at J, with 14 bases between. Germline-derived CDR1 and CDR2 are MGHRA and YSYEKL. The Seattle patients joined while their infection was active and were tracked longitudinally afterward. In the original workflow: Amplified reference gene primers provided the basis for estimating nucleated cell counts. Sequencing used immunoSEQ multiplex PCR; TCRdb keeps in-frame clones, though not all of them. V and J calls and clone size come straight from that table; D and trimming were deduced from the DNA. The table includes some 250,000 clones, 85% to 90% detected once.

This TCR was sampled from a woman aged 60-75 years with COVID-19, enrolled during active disease. Sample: peripheral blood. The chain has TRBV4-1 and TRBJ2-5, with TRBD2 as a possible D gene (6 bases). CDR3 sequence (DNA): TGCGCCAGCAGCCAGGAGGGTTGGGGATACCAAGAGACCCAGTACTTC. This translates into CASSQEGWGYQETQYF.